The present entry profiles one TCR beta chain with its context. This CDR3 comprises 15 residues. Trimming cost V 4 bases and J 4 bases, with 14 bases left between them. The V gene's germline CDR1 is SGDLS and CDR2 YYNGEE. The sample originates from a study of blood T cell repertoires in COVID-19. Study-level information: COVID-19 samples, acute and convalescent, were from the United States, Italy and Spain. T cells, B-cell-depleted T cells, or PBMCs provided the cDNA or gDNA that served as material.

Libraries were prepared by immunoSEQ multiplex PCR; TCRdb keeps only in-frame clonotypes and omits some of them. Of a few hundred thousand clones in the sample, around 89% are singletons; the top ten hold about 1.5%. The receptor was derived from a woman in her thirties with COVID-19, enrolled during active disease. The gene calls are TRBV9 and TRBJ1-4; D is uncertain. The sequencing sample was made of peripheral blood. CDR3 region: CASSPLGDYNEKLFF. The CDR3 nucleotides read TGTGCCAGCAGCCCCTTAGGAGATTATAATGAAAAACTGTTTTTT.